One sample yielded the 17 T cell receptor beta chains listed below, sequenced in a study of cytomegalovirus exposure and HLA in healthy donors. With 60 Vbeta and 13 Jbeta primers, the PCR was carried out. Sequencing used immunoSEQ multiplex PCR; TCRdb keeps in-frame clones, though not all of them. Of around 130,000 clones in the sample, roughly four fifths were seen once. Source material: PBMCs. The origin of the receptors is a woman between 40 and 50 years old in good health and CMV-seropositive.

This chain connects TRBV5-4 to TRBJ2-7; 8 bases match TRBD1. CDR1 SGHNT and CDR2 YYREEE come from the germline V gene (reference sequence). V trimming: 1 base; J trimming: 4 bases; junction bases outside the gene matches: 13. The CDR3 contains 17 residues. The CDR3 spells CASSLRIRRQGIYEQYF. The CDR3 region has the DNA TGTGCCAGCAGCTTGAGAATAAGGCGACAGGGGATTTACGAGCAGTACTTC.

The gene calls are TRBV7-3 and TRBJ1-2, with D tentatively TRBD1 (6 bases). The CDR3 sequence is 13 residues long. V lost 5 bases, J lost 8 bases, and 15 bases lay in between. CDR1 and CDR2 from the germline V gene are SGHTA and FQGTGA. As DNA, the CDR3 is TGTGCCAGCAGCCTCGACAGGTCGGCGGGCTACACCTTC. Translation gives CASSLDRSAGYTF.

The CDR3 coding sequence is TGTGCCAGCAGAACTAGCTCCTACAATGAGCAGTTCTTC. Its protein product is CASRTSSYNEQFF. This sequence joins TRBV27 and TRBJ2-1; D may be TRBD2 (5 bases). CDR3 length: 13 residues. Germline V gives CDR1 MNHEY, CDR2 SMNVEV (reference sequence). Trimming shortened V by 6 bases and J by 0 bases, and 6 bases separated the two germline ends.

This chain joins TRBV27 and TRBJ2-7; 10 nucleotides line up with TRBD1. The CDR3 is 14 amino acids. J was trimmed by 3 bases and V by 5 bases; bases with no gene match: 4. From germline, CDR1 is MNHEY and CDR2 SMNVEV (reference sequence). The DNA of the CDR3 is TGTGCCAGCAGTGTGGGACAGGGGTACTACGAGCAGTACTTC. Its translation: CASSVGQGYYEQYF.

The rearrangement links TRBV28 to TRBJ2-7; TRBD2 matches at 8 bases. V lost 7 bases and J lost 3; bases outside the gene matches: 8. CDR1 and CDR2 from the germline V gene are MDHEN and SYDVKM. This CDR3 spans 14 amino acids. The CDR3 coding sequence is TGTGCCAGCACGCAAGCGGGAGCCATCTACGAGCAGTACTTC. Amino acids: CASTQAGAIYEQYF.

V is TRBV19 and J is TRBJ2-1, with 10 bases that match TRBD2. Germline loops: CDR1 LNHDA, CDR2 SQIVND (reference sequence). V dropped 6 bases and J dropped 4; count of bases not matched to a gene: 6. The length of the CDR3 is 15 residues. CDR3 in amino acids: CASSPTSGAYNEQFF. The CDR3 bases are TGTGCCAGTAGCCCCACTAGCGGGGCATACAATGAGCAGTTCTTC.

The chain combines TRBV15 with TRBJ2-1, with a tentative D call TRBD1 (6 bases). Germline values: CDR1 LNHNV, CDR2 YYDKDF (reference sequence). V was shortened by 5 bases and J by 5 bases, with 10 bases between the two germline ends. The CDR3 sequence is 13 residues long. The CDR3 protein is CATSGRDNNEQFF. The CDR3 DNA is TGTGCCACCAGCGGCCGGGACAACAATGAGCAGTTCTTC.

This clone has a handful of counts. This sequence joins TRBV2 and TRBJ2-6, with a possible D match to TRBD1 (6 bases). CDR1 and CDR2 from the germline V gene are SNHLY and FYNNEI. V was shortened by 3 bases and J by 0 bases, with 6 bases between the two germline ends. This CDR3 spans 15 amino acids. The CDR3 region is CASSETGSGANVLTF. The DNA for the CDR3 is TGTGCCAGCAGTGAGACAGGCTCTGGGGCCAACGTCCTGACTTTC.

The V gene is TRBV5-4, the J gene TRBJ2-1; 8 nucleotides align to TRBD1. The germline CDR1 and CDR2 sequences are SGHNT and YYREEE (reference sequence). V lost 3 bases, J lost 5 bases, and 4 bases stayed unmatched. CDR3 size: 14 residues. CDR3 loop: CASSSLTGDNEQFF. DNA for the CDR3: TGTGCCAGCAGCTCGCTGACAGGGGACAATGAGCAGTTCTTC.

The rearrangement joins TRBV9 to TRBJ2-1; 10 nucleotides line up with TRBD2. The CDR3 runs 18 residues. The trim removed 0 bases at V and 5 bases at J, leaving 11 bases unmatched. Germline CDR1 is SGDLS and CDR2 is YYNGEE. This chain's CDR3 is CASSVAPSGLALNNEQFF. The CDR3 DNA reads TGTGCCAGCAGCGTAGCACCTTCGGGACTAGCGTTAAACAATGAGCAGTTCTTC. The whole variable domain, filled in from reference TRBV9 and TRBJ2-1, reads DSGVTQTPKHLITATGQRVTLRCSPRSGDLSVYWYQQSLDQGLQFLIQYYNGEERAKGNILERFSAQQFPDLHSELNLSSLELGDSALYFCASSVAPSGLALNNEQFFGPGTRLTVL.

V gene TRBV4-1 combines with J gene TRBJ1-1; D uncertain. The CDR3 loop spans 12 amino acids. Germline loops: CDR1 MGHRA, CDR2 YSYEKL. The germline V and J ends were trimmed by 0 bases and 7 bases, with 6 bases remaining between them. The CDR3 loop is CASSQDGCEAFF. For the CDR3, the DNA is TGCGCCAGCAGCCAAGACGGGTGTGAAGCTTTCTTT.

The J gene is TRBJ2-2, the V gene TRBV7-2; D remains ambiguous. This CDR3 comprises 15 residues. Germline assignment: CDR1 SGHTA and CDR2 FQGNSA. Trimming removed 5 bases from V and 7 bases from J, with 17 bases in between. CDR3 DNA sequence: TGTGCCAGCAGCCCCCCCCCGGAGTGGTTCGGGGAGCTGTTTTTT. Its protein is CASSPPPEWFGELFF.

The CDR3 bases are TGTGCCAGCAGTTACCCCCTAAGGACAAGTCCCCCTGAAGCTTTCTTT. As protein: CASSYPLRTSPPEAFF. The V call is TRBV6-6, the J call TRBJ1-1; a weak D match, TRBD1 (5 bases). Germline V lookup: CDR1 MNHNY, CDR2 SVGAGI (reference sequence). This CDR3 comprises 16 residues. With 2 bases removed from V and 6 bases from J, the gap between germline ends came to 19 bases.

The V and J genes are TRBV19 and TRBJ1-5; D not resolved. CDR3 length: 13 residues. The germline V and J ends were trimmed by 5 bases and 6 bases, with 11 bases remaining between them. The germline gives CDR1 LNHDA, CDR2 SQIVND (reference sequence). CDR3 region: CASSPTGGQPQHF. CDR3 in DNA: TGTGCCAGTAGTCCTACCGGAGGTCAGCCCCAGCATTTT.

J is TRBJ2-1 and V is TRBV11-3; no clear D gene. CDR1 is SGHNT and CDR2 is YENEEA in the germline V gene. V dropped 1 base and J dropped 3 bases, with 13 bases sitting between them. This CDR3 comprises 16 residues. CDR3: CASSLGSIADYNEQFF. The CDR3 DNA follows: TGTGCCAGCAGCTTAGGATCTATAGCCGACTACAATGAGCAGTTCTTC.

The V gene is TRBV5-1, the J gene TRBJ2-3; D not certain. Germline-derived CDR1 and CDR2 are SGHRS and YFSETQ. Trimming took 1 base from V and 2 from J, leaving 8 bases between them. The CDR3 loop spans 14 amino acids. The CDR3 DNA follows: TGCGCCAGCAGCTTGTTCGGTGACACAGATACGCAGTATTTT. Translating gives CASSLFGDTDTQYF.

This chain joins TRBV10-3 and TRBJ1-1, with TRBD1 as a possible D gene (6 bases). This CDR3 has 13 amino acids. Trimming stripped 11 bases from V and 5 bases from J, with 18 bases between. The germline CDR1 and CDR2 sequences are ENHRY and SYGVKD. The CDR3 protein is CAARSGEGTEAFF. The CDR3 DNA sequence: TGTGCCGCACGTTCAGGGGAAGGAACTGAAGCTTTCTTT.